One and the same sample provided the 18 T cell receptor beta chains below, sequenced in a study of blood T cell repertoires in COVID-19. Clones were sequenced by immunoSEQ multiplex PCR, and TCRdb holds only the in-frame ones, with some missing. The sample lists approximately 270,000 clones, about 90% occurring once. Sequencing was done on a sample of PBMCs or T cells enriched from blood (not recorded which). These receptors were collected from a woman aged 60 to 75 who had recovered from COVID-19.

The chain links TRBV3-1 (or the pseudogene TRBV3-2) to TRBJ1-2, with D uncertain. CDR1 is LGHDT, CDR2 YNNKEL, per germline (reference sequence). Trimming shortened V by 4 bases and J by 8 bases, and 17 bases separated the two germline ends. The CDR3 sequence is 14 residues long. The CDR3 bases are TGTGCCAGCAGCCCCGACTTAAACGGAGGCGGCTACACCTTC. Translated: CASSPDLNGGGYTF.

The rearrangement uses TRBV5-4 and TRBJ1-2; 7 bases match TRBD1. After removal of 5 bases from V and 6 bases from J, the junction contained 7 bases not matched to a gene. Per germline, CDR1 SGHNT and CDR2 YYREEE (reference sequence). The CDR3 covers 13 residues. The CDR3 sequence is CASSYDRVDGYTF. CDR3 DNA: TGTGCCAGCAGTTACGACAGGGTCGATGGCTACACCTTC. Variable domain in full (rest from reference TRBV5-4 and TRBJ1-2): ETGVTQSPTHLIKTRGQQVTLRCSSQSGHNTVSWYQQALGQGPQFIFQYYREEENGRGNFPPRFSGLQFPNYSSELNVNALELDDSALYLCASSYDRVDGYTFGSGTRLTVV.

This clone is a singleton in its sample. V gene TRBV10-3 combines with J gene TRBJ1-5; D not certain. This CDR3 has 13 residues. The V end was cut by 8 bases, the J end by 1 base, with 9 bases between. CDR1 and CDR2 from the germline V gene are ENHRY and SYGVKD. CDR3 protein: CAIGRESNQPQHF. The DNA for the CDR3 is TGTGCCATCGGGAGGGAAAGCAATCAGCCCCAGCATTTT.

The chain employs TRBV2 and TRBJ2-2; weak D call: TRBD1 (5 bases). Germline CDR1 and CDR2: SNHLY and FYNNEI. There are 15 residues in the CDR3. Trimming removed 5 bases from V and 6 bases from J, with 16 bases in between. Here the CDR3 reads CASSSRVGFPGELFF. CDR3 nucleotide sequence: TGTGCCAGCAGTTCCAGGGTTGGGTTCCCCGGGGAGCTGTTTTTT.

The V and J genes are TRBV18 and TRBJ1-1, with D possibly matching TRBD1 (5 bases). This CDR3 has 15 residues. The germline gives CDR1 KGHSH, CDR2 LQKENI. V lost 3 bases and J 0 bases, leaving 11 bases between the germline ends. The CDR3 loop is CASSPARVMNTEAFF. In nucleotides, the CDR3 is TGTGCCAGCTCACCCGCCAGGGTCATGAACACTGAAGCTTTCTTT.

The chain employs TRBV5-4 and TRBJ1-1; no clear D gene. Germline V gives CDR1 SGHNT, CDR2 YYREEE (reference sequence). This CDR3 contains 14 residues. The V end lost 4 bases, the J end lost 3 bases, and 13 bases lay between the germline ends. This CDR3 reads CASSPEEHYTEAFF. Written as DNA, the CDR3 is TGTGCCAGCAGCCCCGAGGAGCATTACACTGAAGCTTTCTTT.

V gene TRBV4-1 combines with J gene TRBJ2-7, with D maybe TRBD2 (6 bases). CDR3 length: 15 residues. Germline CDR1 and CDR2: MGHRA and YSYEKL. Trimming took off 3 bases at V and 2 bases at J, with 14 bases between the two ends. The CDR3 coding sequence is TGCGCCAGCAGCCACCCCCCCACGGGGGCCTACGAGCAGTACTTC. It encodes CASSHPPTGAYEQYF.

This chain connects TRBV5-1 to TRBJ2-2; a possible D gene is TRBD1 (5 bases). The CDR3 loop spans 15 amino acids. In germline, CDR1 is SGHRS, CDR2 YFSETQ. V shed 3 bases and J shed 2 bases, with 11 bases lying between them. DNA of the CDR3: TGCGCCAGCAGCTCAGGGTCGGCCAACACCGGGGAGCTGTTTTTT. Its protein product is CASSSGSANTGELFF.

The CDR3 sequence is CASGLTVMNTEAFF. The CDR3 nucleotides read TGTGCTAGTGGGCTGACAGTCATGAACACTGAAGCTTTCTTT. The chain is built from TRBV12-5 and TRBJ1-1, with D maybe TRBD1 (5 bases). CDR3 length: 14 residues. Germline CDR1 LGHNT, CDR2 FRNRAP. The ends were cut back, 6 bases at V and 0 bases at J, with 11 bases in the middle.

J is TRBJ1-4 and V is TRBV24-1; a weak D match, TRBD1 (5 bases). Germline V lookup: CDR1 KGHDR, CDR2 SFDVKD. The V end lost 10 bases, the J end lost 1 base, and 12 bases lay between the germline ends. This CDR3 contains 14 residues. The CDR3 DNA reads as TGTGCCACAAGCGGCGGGGGAACTAATGAAAAACTGTTTTTT. Translation gives CATSGGGTNEKLFF.

The chain carries TRBV19 and TRBJ2-7, with TRBD2 as a possible D gene (7 bases). From germline, CDR1 is LNHDA and CDR2 SQIVND (reference sequence). This CDR3 region has 15 residues. Deletions cut 4 bases from V and 7 bases from J, with 20 bases between. The CDR3 DNA reads TGTGCCAGTAGTACCCCTTGGGGGGGCCGAGAGGAGCAGTACTTC. Translated: CASSTPWGGREEQYF.

The J gene is TRBJ2-7, the V gene TRBV2; 11 bases are a match to TRBD2. The CDR3 is 13 residues long. In germline, CDR1 is SNHLY, CDR2 FYNNEI. Losses at the gene ends were 11 bases for V and 7 bases for J; bases not matched to a gene: 10. For the CDR3, the DNA is TGTGCCGGTGCTAGCGGGAGGCTCAGAGAGCAGTACTTC. The encoded protein is CAGASGRLREQYF.

This chain joins TRBV3-1 (or the pseudogene TRBV3-2) and TRBJ2-3; 16 bases line up with TRBD2. V was clipped by 6 bases and J by 7 bases; unmatched bases: 10. Per germline, CDR1 LGHDT and CDR2 YNNKEL (reference sequence). This CDR3 contains 17 residues. CDR3 sequence: CASRPLGLAGGPNTQYF. CDR3 nucleotide sequence: TGTGCCAGCAGGCCCTTGGGACTAGCGGGGGGGCCGAATACGCAGTATTTT.

The V gene is TRBV6-5, the J gene TRBJ2-3, with 7 positions matching TRBD1. CDR3 length: 15 amino acids. The germline CDR1 and CDR2 sequences are MNHEY and SVGAGI. The V segment lost 4 bases and the J segment 2 bases; nucleotides outside the gene matches: 6. DNA for the CDR3: TGTGCCAGCAGTTTCGGGACAGCTAACACAGATACGCAGTATTTT. Translation gives CASSFGTANTDTQYF.

The J gene is TRBJ1-5, the V gene TRBV27; no clear D. This CDR3 has 14 amino acids. Germline V gene lookup returns CDR1 MNHEY and CDR2 SMNVEV (reference sequence). Between the trimmed V and J ends, which lost 1 base and 5 bases, there was a span of 9 bases. CDR3 region: CASSLLQGDQPQHF. CDR3 DNA: TGTGCCAGCAGTTTATTACAAGGAGATCAGCCCCAGCATTTT.

The V gene is TRBV30, the J gene TRBJ1-1; D is unclear. Deletions cut 3 bases from V and 4 bases from J, with 3 bases between. Germline CDR1 is GTSNPN and CDR2 is SVGIG (reference sequence). This CDR3 spans 10 amino acids. The CDR3 DNA sequence: TGTGCCTGGAGCCGCACTGAAGCTTTCTTT. This codes for CAWSRTEAFF. The variable domain in full, completed from reference TRBV30 and TRBJ1-1, reads SQTIHQWPATLVQPVGSPLSLECTVEGTSNPNLYWYRQAAGRGLQLLFYSVGIGQISSEVPQNLSASRPQDRQFILSSKKLLLSDSGFYLCAWSRTEAFFGQGTRLTVV.

This clone was counted between two and nine times. The chain uses TRBV10-2 and TRBJ2-7, with D perhaps matching TRBD1 (5 bases). This CDR3 is built from 13 residues. In germline, CDR1 is WSHSY, CDR2 SAAADI. The germline V and J ends were trimmed by 7 bases and 5 bases, with 15 bases remaining between them. The CDR3 DNA is TGCGCCAGCACTGCTTATGGGGCCCACGAGCAGTACTTC. It specifies CASTAYGAHEQYF.

CDR3 nucleotide sequence: TGTGCCAGCAGCCAAGGTGGCGGAAATACGCAGTATTTT. This codes for CASSQGGGNTQYF. The genes are TRBV3-1 (or the pseudogene TRBV3-2) and TRBJ2-3; D is uncertain. The CDR3 has 13 amino acids. Germline CDR1 is LGHDT and CDR2 is YNNKEL (reference sequence). Trimming shortened V by 1 base and J by 7 bases, and 9 bases separated the two germline ends.